Each of the 22 T cell receptor beta chains below was sequenced from the same sample in a study of molecular identifiers for immune sequencing clone quantification. TCRdb passed the PCR reads through MiXCR, listing each CDR3 protein once. The sample lists hundreds of thousands of distinct CDR3 sequences, 25% occurring once. Sequences were obtained from naive CD8+ T cells from blood, with Jurkat cell RNA spiked in. Subset meaning: FACS-sorted CD8+CD4-CCR7+CD45RA+ naive T cells. These receptors all stem from a human donor in good health. Some libraries in this study had Jurkat cell RNA spiked in.

The chain combines TRBV4-3 with TRBJ1-1, with 10 bases that match TRBD1. The V gene's germline CDR1 is LGHNA and CDR2 YSLEER. The V segment lost 0 bases and the J segment 6 bases; nucleotides outside the gene matches: 7. The CDR3 sequence is 16 residues long. CDR3 coding DNA: TGCGCCAGCAGCCAAGAATTGACAGGGGGCTTTTCTGAAGCTTTCTTT. Translated, it gives CASSQELTGGFSEAFF.

This clonotype was detected only a few times. The V gene is TRBV11-2, the J gene TRBJ1-1; 7 nucleotides align to TRBD1. Trimming removed 4 bases from V and 0 bases from J; junction bases left unmatched: 2. The CDR3 has 14 amino acids. Germline V gives CDR1 SGHAT, CDR2 FQNNGV. DNA of the CDR3: TGTGCCAGCAGCTCGGACAGGATGAACACTGAAGCTTTCTTT. The encoded protein is CASSSDRMNTEAFF.

This clonotype was detected ten times or more. V gene TRBV6-2 or TRBV6-3 combines with J gene TRBJ1-5; 7 positions agree with TRBD1. CDR1 MNHEY and CDR2 SVGEGT come from the germline V gene. With V trimmed by 3 bases and J by 7 bases, 12 bases remained unmatched. This CDR3 spans 16 amino acids. This CDR3 is CASSYEGGNSGQPQHF. The CDR3 DNA sequence: TGTGCCAGCAGTTATGAAGGGGGCAATAGCGGACAGCCCCAGCATTTT.

The table lists this clonotype with many counts. The chain links TRBV5-6 to TRBJ2-7; D is ambiguous. V was shortened by 1 base and J by 0 bases, with 5 bases between the two germline ends. The V gene's germline CDR1 is SGHDT and CDR2 YYEEEE. The CDR3 is 13 amino acids. Written as DNA, the CDR3 is TGTGCCAGCAGCTTGAAGAGCTCCTACGAGCAGTACTTC. It is translated as CASSLKSSYEQYF.

Written as DNA, the CDR3 is TGTGCCAGCAGTAGACAGGGTTTGGGAGGTGAGCAGTTCTTC. It translates to CASSRQGLGGEQFF. The chain has TRBV6-5 and TRBJ2-1; the D gene is possibly TRBD1 (7 bases). CDR1 and CDR2 (germline): MNHEY, SVGAGI. The length of the CDR3 is 14 residues. The V end lost 5 bases, the J end lost 9 bases, and 17 bases lay between the germline ends.

This clonotype has only one observation. At one of its ends the junction is not consistent with the germline gene, which may arise from a read error. V gene TRBV19 combines with J gene TRBJ2-7; weak D call: TRBD2 (6 bases). CDR3 size: 11 residues. Germline V gene sequence: CDR1 LNHDA, CDR2 SQIVND (reference sequence). CDR3 sequence: CTSLARYEQYF. The DNA of the CDR3 is TGTACCAGCCTAGCGCGCTACGAGCAGTACTTC. The variable domain in full, completed from reference TRBV19 and TRBJ2-7, reads DGGITQSPKYLFRKEGQNVTLSCEQNLNHDAMYWYRQDPGQGLRLIYYSQIVNDFQKGDIAEGYSVSREKKESFPLTVTSAQKNPTAFYLCTSLARYEQYFGPGTRLTVT.

This clonotype was detected ten times or more. The chain couples TRBV29-1 to TRBJ2-4, with D unresolved. CDR3 length equals 16 residues. Per germline, CDR1 SQVTM and CDR2 ANQGSEA. V gave up 4 bases and J gave up 1 base, with 17 bases separating them. CDR3 DNA sequence: TGCAGCGTTGTGGATTGGAAGGGTTCGGCCAAAAACATTCAGTACTTC. Translated: CSVVDWKGSAKNIQYF.

The table lists this clonotype with a few counts. A read error may account for a junction end that differs from germline. CDR3: CSVRAGATDTQYF. For the CDR3, the DNA is TGCAGTGTTAGAGCCGGGGCAACAGATACGCAGTATTTT. The chain recombines TRBV20-1 with TRBJ2-3; D may be TRBD1 or TRBD2 (5 bases each). Germline V lookup: CDR1 DFQATT, CDR2 SNEGSKA (reference sequence). CDR3 length: 13 amino acids.

Remarks on this clonotype: A much more abundant neighbour one base away suggests this may be a read error. This likely comes from a read error, as the CDR3 has no conserved phenylalanine or tryptophan at its end. This chain connects TRBV4-3 to TRBJ2-4; D may be TRBD1 (6 bases). Germline CDR1 is LGHNA and CDR2 is YSLEER. This CDR3 has 17 residues. V was shortened by 0 bases and J by 3 bases, with 15 bases between the two germline ends. CDR3 sequence (DNA): TGCGCCAGCAGCCAAGATTGGACAGAAGGCTTCAAAAACATTCAGTACCTC. Translation: CASSQDWTEGFKNIQYL.

The genes are TRBV7-9 and TRBJ1-1; D call uncertain. V shed 3 bases and J shed 4 bases, with 6 bases lying between them. Germline V gives CDR1 SEHNR, CDR2 FQNEAQ (reference sequence). The CDR3 length is 12 residues. CDR3 bases: TGTGCCAGCAGCTTCGACCGCACTGAAGCTTTCTTT. This gives the protein CASSFDRTEAFF.

The chain is built from TRBV20-1 and TRBJ2-1; tentatively, D is TRBD2 (5 bases). Per germline, CDR1 DFQATT and CDR2 SNEGSKA (reference sequence). The CDR3 is made up of 11 amino acids. V lost 1 base, J lost 9 bases, and 7 bases lay in between. CDR3 residues: CSARGGFEQFF. CDR3 nucleotides: TGCAGTGCTAGAGGCGGGTTTGAGCAGTTCTTC.

In this sample, this clonotype turned up once. V gene TRBV5-6 combines with J gene TRBJ1-3, with D tentatively TRBD1 (6 bases). The germline V gene has CDR1 SGHDT and CDR2 YYEEEE. The CDR3 is made up of 11 amino acids. The V end lost 2 bases, the J end lost 11 bases, and 8 bases lay between the germline ends. The CDR3 DNA reads TGTGCCAGCAGCTTCGGGGGCGCCATATATTTT. It codes for CASSFGGAIYF.

Many counts were recorded for this clonotype. V is TRBV20-1 and J is TRBJ2-7; TRBD2 might be the D (6 bases). Between the trimmed V and J ends, which lost 3 bases and 5 bases, there was a span of 8 bases. Germline CDR1 is DFQATT and CDR2 is SNEGSKA (reference sequence). This CDR3 is 11 amino acids long. The CDR3 region has the DNA TGCAGTGCTAGGACTAGTCACGAGCAGTACTTC. Protein product: CSARTSHEQYF.

This chain uses TRBV5-6 with TRBJ2-3; TRBD1 matches 9 bases. Germline trimming cut 4 bases from V and 6 bases from J; bases unmatched to any gene: 9. The CDR3 loop spans 15 amino acids. The germline V gene has CDR1 SGHDT and CDR2 YYEEEE. DNA for the CDR3: TGTGCCAGCAGCCAAGCCGGGACAGGGAGGGATACGCAGTATTTT. Its protein product is CASSQAGTGRDTQYF.

The CDR3 coding sequence is TGTGCCAGCGGAGGATTCAGAGGGTTCCTGAGCACAGATACGCAGTATTTT. It yields the protein CASGGFRGFLSTDTQYF. The chain recombines TRBV6-1 with TRBJ2-3, with D maybe TRBD2 (5 bases). Germline V gene lookup returns CDR1 MNHNS and CDR2 SASEGT. This CDR3 spans 17 amino acids. Trimming took 8 bases from V and 0 from J, leaving 21 bases between them.

Concerning this clonotype: With a much larger clone just one base away, this may be a read error. The V call is TRBV7-9, the J call TRBJ2-3; D is ambiguous. The V gene's germline CDR1 is SEHNR and CDR2 FQNEAQ (reference sequence). The CDR3 has 16 amino acids. Trimming cost V 5 bases and J 1 base, with 16 bases left between them. The DNA of the CDR3 is TGTGCCAGCAGCCCCCCGATCCAGACTGGCACAGATACGCAGTATTTT. This encodes CASSPPIQTGTDTQYF.

Only a few counts were recorded for this clonotype. One end of the junction is discordant with germline, which a read error may explain. The chain couples TRBV11-2 to TRBJ2-3; 7 bases match TRBD2. This CDR3 is 16 amino acids long. CDR1 and CDR2 (germline): SGHAT, FQNNGV. CDR3 in DNA: TGTGCCAGCAGCTTTCGGGACTACTCATCCACAGCTACGCAGTATTTT. Translation gives CASSFRDYSSTATQYF.

This clonotype occurred a few times. Here the CDR3 reads CSRNNEQFF. CDR3 sequence (DNA): TGCAGTAGGAACAATGAGCAGTTCTTC. The gene calls are TRBV20-1 and TRBJ2-1; no reliable D call. The CDR3 runs to 9 residues. Trimming stripped 8 bases from V and 5 bases from J, with 4 bases between. Germline values: CDR1 DFQATT, CDR2 SNEGSKA (reference sequence).

This clonotype was observed a single time. Since no conserved phenylalanine or tryptophan closes the CDR3, a read error is the likely cause. This sequence joins TRBV11-2 and TRBJ1-1, with D tentatively TRBD1 (5 bases). The CDR3 runs 16 residues. Between the trimmed V and J ends, which lost 4 bases and 0 bases, there was a span of 15 bases. Germline assignment: CDR1 SGHAT and CDR2 FQNNGV. DNA of the CDR3: TGTGCCAGCAGCTCCAGGGCGGGGATGATGAACACTGAAGCTTTCTCT. It codes for CASSSRAGMMNTEAFS.

The chain is built from TRBV6-2 or TRBV6-3 and TRBJ2-2, with TRBD1 identical over 8 bases. The germline gives CDR1 MNHEY, CDR2 SVGEGT. The V and J ends lost 8 bases and 4 bases, in that order; junction bases with no gene match: 15. The CDR3 contains 17 residues. The CDR3 DNA reads as TGTGCCAGCTGTCCGGACCGGGGCAGGGGGCTCACCGGGGAGCTGTTTTTT. It is translated as CASCPDRGRGLTGELFF.

In this sample, this clonotype turned up once. The V and J genes are TRBV20-1 and TRBJ2-7, with a weak D call TRBD2 (6 bases). The CDR3 length is 12 residues. In germline, CDR1 is DFQATT, CDR2 SNEGSKA (reference sequence). V gave up 5 bases and J gave up 6 bases, with 14 bases separating them. CDR3 sequence reads: CSAFHSGVEQYF. The CDR3 nucleotides are TGCAGTGCTTTCCACTCGGGGGTCGAGCAGTACTTC.

There are many counts of this clonotype. V usage is TRBV27 and J usage is TRBJ2-7; D remains ambiguous. CDR3 length: 15 residues. Germline loops: CDR1 MNHEY, CDR2 SMNVEV (reference sequence). The V and J ends lost 3 bases and 4 bases respectively, with 16 bases between them. CDR3 amino acids: CASSFFPGRLYEQYF. The CDR3, as DNA: TGTGCCAGCAGTTTTTTCCCGGGCAGACTGTACGAGCAGTACTTC.